A selection of T cell receptor beta chains follows, all from one sample in a study of PD-L1 blockade in urothelial cancer. Profiling relied on immunoSEQ multiplex PCR, and the TCRdb table lists in-frame clones only, not all of them. The sample yields about 87,000 clones, about 83% seen once. The sequenced sample was PBMCs, obtained around atezolizumab (anti-PD-L1) treatment. Every receptor here comes from a man aged 55 to 70 with urothelial cancer. CDR3s include the opening cysteine and the closing phenylalanine or tryptophan. D genes are given only for firm matches. The size entry is marked missing in some rows and otherwise reads once, few, many or a size class.

abundance	v_gene	d_gene	j_gene	CDR3nt	CDR3aa
-	TRBV2	TRBD1	TRBJ1-2	TGTGCCAGCAGTGATCCCGGGACAGCTAACTATGGCTACACCTTC	CASSDPGTANYGYTF
-	TRBV19	TRBD2	TRBJ2-7	TGTGCCAGTAGTATAGCCGGGACTAGCGGGAGGGACCAGCAGTACTTC	CASSIAGTSGRDQQYF
-	TRBV28	-	TRBJ2-1	TGTGCCAGCAGTTTCCAGGGGCAATCGTTCTTC	CASSFQGQSFF
-	TRBV11-2	-	TRBJ2-5	TGTGCCAGCAGCTTCTTAGTGGGGTCAGGGGAAGAGACCCAGTACTTC	CASSFLVGSGEETQYF
-	TRBV7-2	-	TRBJ2-3	TGTGCCAGCAGCTTAGCGGGGGCAGGTACCCTGATGGATACGCAGTATTTT	CASSLAGAGTLMDTQYF
-	TRBV7-2	TRBD1	TRBJ2-7	TGTGCCAGCAGCTTTTTTCACAGGGGGAGGGAGCAGTACTTC	CASSFFHRGREQYF
-	TRBV25-1	TRBD1	TRBJ2-1	TGTGCCAGCAAGACAGGGGGATCCTACAATGAGCAGTTCTTC	CASKTGGSYNEQFF
-	TRBV7-2	-	TRBJ1-1	TGTGCCAGCAGCTACCGGGAGCTGGGAACTGAAGCTTTCTTT	CASSYRELGTEAFF
-	TRBV28	-	TRBJ1-1	TGTGCCAGCAGTCTCCTCGGGGGGCTAGCTTTCTTT	CASSLLGGLAFF
-	TRBV4-1	-	TRBJ2-5	TGCGCCAGCAGCCATCCTAGGGGGGGAGAGACCCAGTACTTC	CASSHPRGGETQYF
-	TRBV15	-	TRBJ1-2	TGTGCCACCAGCAGAGAGTACAGGGCTGGCTACACCTTC	CATSREYRAGYTF
-	TRBV6-5	-	TRBJ2-3	TGTGCCAGCAGTTACTCGAGAGGAGATACGCAGTATTTT	CASSYSRGDTQYF
-	TRBV4-3	-	TRBJ2-7	TGCGCCAGCAGCCCGGACACGCAAGGCGCGGGGGAGCAGTACTTC	CASSPDTQGAGEQYF
-	TRBV6-1	-	TRBJ2-2	TGTGCCAGCACCGGGGGGCAGCACACCGGGGAGCTGTTTTTT	CASTGGQHTGELFF
-	TRBV5-6	TRBD2	TRBJ2-7	TGTGCCAGCAGCTGGGGGACTAGCGGGGCCTACGAGCAGTACTTC	CASSWGTSGAYEQYF
-	TRBV6-6	TRBD1	TRBJ2-2	TGTGCCACCCTCGTTGGCAGGGGGCTCTCCGGGGAGCTGTTTTTT	CATLVGRGLSGELFF
-	TRBV28	TRBD2	TRBJ2-7	TGTGCCAGCAGTTTCCCATCGCGGGAGGTCTCCTACGAGCAGTACTTC	CASSFPSREVSYEQYF
few	TRBV5-8	-	TRBJ2-1	TGTGCCAGCAGCTCACGGACGAGAAGGGAGGATGAGCAGTTCTTC	CASSSRTRREDEQFF
-	TRBV9	-	TRBJ2-5	TGTGCCAGCAACCTCGGGGGACCCCAAGAGACCCAGTACTTC	CASNLGGPQETQYF
-	TRBV7-9	-	TRBJ1-4	TGTGCCAGCAGCTTAGAGCAGGGAAGAGGAGAAAAACTGTTTTTT	CASSLEQGRGEKLFF
-	TRBV6-6	TRBD2	TRBJ2-3	TGTGCCAGCAGGCCCACTAGCGGGGCATCCCCAGATACGCAGTATTTT	CASRPTSGASPDTQYF
-	TRBV4-1	-	TRBJ2-1	TGCGCCAGCAGCCTGGCGGAGGGACAGAGCTCCTACAATGAGCAGTTCTTC	CASSLAEGQSSYNEQFF
-	TRBV7-2	-	TRBJ2-4	TGTGCCAGCAGCCCCCCTAGCAAAAACATTCAGTACTTC	CASSPPSKNIQYF
-	TRBV6-5	-	TRBJ1-5	TGTGCCAGCAGTTTTTCCACAGTCTATAGCAATCAGCCCCAGCATTTT	CASSFSTVYSNQPQHF
-	TRBV7-7	TRBD1	TRBJ2-2	TGTGCCAGCAGCGTGGGACAGTCCGCCGGGGAGCTGTTTTTT	CASSVGQSAGELFF
-	TRBV7-8	-	TRBJ1-2	TGTGCCAGCAGTCCACAGGGTTGGGGCTACACCTTC	CASSPQGWGYTF
few	TRBV30	-	TRBJ1-3	TGTGCCACAAAAACAGGGAAAAACTCTGGAAACACCATATATTTT	CATKTGKNSGNTIYF
-	TRBV7-2	TRBD1	TRBJ1-5	TGTGCCAGCAGCTTAGTGGGACAGCTTTTCAATCAGCCCCAGCATTTT	CASSLVGQLFNQPQHF
-	TRBV9	-	TRBJ1-1	TGTGCCAGCAGCGTAGCCGGGGGTGGCGGCACTGAAGCTTTCTTT	CASSVAGGGGTEAFF
once	TRBV28	TRBD1	TRBJ2-1	TGTGCCAGCGTAAAGGGGGCGGAGAATGAGCAGTTCTTC	CASVKGAENEQFF
-	TRBV5-5	TRBD1	TRBJ1-2	TGTGCCAGCAGGGGACAGCACTATGGCTACACCTTC	CASRGQHYGYTF
once	TRBV11-3	TRBD1	TRBJ2-6	TGTGCCAGCAGCCCTACAGGGGTCTCTGGGGCCAACGTCCTGACTTTC	CASSPTGVSGANVLTF